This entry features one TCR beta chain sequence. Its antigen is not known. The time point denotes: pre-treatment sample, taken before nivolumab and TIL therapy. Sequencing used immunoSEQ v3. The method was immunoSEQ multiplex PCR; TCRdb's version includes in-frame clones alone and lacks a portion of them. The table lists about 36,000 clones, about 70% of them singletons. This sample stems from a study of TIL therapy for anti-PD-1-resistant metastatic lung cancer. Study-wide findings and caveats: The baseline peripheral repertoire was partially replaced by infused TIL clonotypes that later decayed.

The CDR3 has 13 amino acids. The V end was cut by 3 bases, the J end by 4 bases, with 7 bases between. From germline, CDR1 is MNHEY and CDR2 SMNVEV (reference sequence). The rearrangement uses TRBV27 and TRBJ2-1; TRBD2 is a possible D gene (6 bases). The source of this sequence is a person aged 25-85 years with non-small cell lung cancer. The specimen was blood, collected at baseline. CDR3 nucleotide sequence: TGTGCCAGCAGTTTGGGGGGATACAATGAGCAGTTCTTC. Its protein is CASSLGGYNEQFF.